The T cell receptor beta chain under discussion was sequenced for a study of cytomegalovirus exposure and HLA in healthy donors. About the study: In a previous analysis, 100 million to 140 million unique TCR beta sequences were found from approximately 180 million T cells.

Whole-study results and caveats: Testing in vitro showed a few CMV-associated chains specific for CMV antigens. The study recorded fewer than 200 TCR beta chains that were cytomegalovirus-associated.

Primers for the PCR totalled 60 Vbeta and 13 Jbeta. The assay was immunoSEQ multiplex PCR, and TCRdb's table has in-frame clones only and misses some. The top ten clones hold around 2.5% of a sample with more than 90,000 clones, 55% to 75% of them seen once. V trimming: 3 bases; J trimming: 6 bases; junction bases outside the gene matches: 7. Germline CDR1 is MGHRA and CDR2 is YSYEKL. The CDR3 consists of 16 residues. As concerns this clone: Its antigen is not known.

This chain joins TRBV4-1 and TRBJ1-4; 10 bases are shared with TRBD1. The sequenced sample was PBMCs. This sequence originates from a man in his fifties or sixties in good health and CMV-seronegative. The CDR3 DNA sequence: TGCGCCAGCAGCCACGAGACCGGGACAGGGGATGAAAAACTGTTTTTT. This translates into CASSHETGTGDEKLFF.